The 25 T cell receptor beta chains listed next were all sequenced from one sample in a study of blood T cell repertoires in COVID-19 (dated by TCRdb to 2020 to 2022). Libraries were prepared through the immunoSEQ multiplex PCR assay. TCRdb's version of the immuneACCESS table is confined to in-frame rearrangements and falls short of the full clone set. An unresolved V gene accounts for under half of the shortfall where checked; the remainder is of unknown origin. The sample table contains approximately 200,000 clones; only one count was recorded for 86% of them. The ten most abundant clones make up roughly 2.9% of the sample. Sequenced input: peripheral blood. Source of these receptors: a woman in her twenties or thirties with active or convalescent COVID-19.

V gene TRBV7-9 combines with J gene TRBJ2-1; tentative D call: TRBD1 (6 bases). Germline lookup yields CDR1 SEHNR and CDR2 FQNEAQ (reference sequence). Trimming cost V 6 bases and J 2 bases, with 14 bases left between them. The length of the CDR3 is 15 residues. CDR3 bases: TGTGCCAGCAGTCTACAGGGTTTAACCTACAATGAGCAGTTCTTC. This encodes CASSLQGLTYNEQFF.

The J gene is TRBJ1-1, the V gene TRBV30; a weak D match, TRBD1 (6 bases). Germline V gene sequence: CDR1 GTSNPN, CDR2 SVGIG (reference sequence). V lost 0 bases and J 0 bases, leaving 8 bases between the germline ends. The CDR3 consists of 14 residues. The CDR3 spells CAWSVGTMNTEAFF. The DNA of the CDR3 is TGTGCCTGGAGTGTAGGGACAATGAACACTGAAGCTTTCTTT.

A word on this clone: In the same sample, other DNA sequences code for this CDR3. The chain employs TRBV6-6 and TRBJ1-5; D uncertain. V lost 0 bases, J lost 2 bases, and 5 bases lay in between. This CDR3 is built from 14 residues. Germline-derived CDR1 and CDR2 are MNHNY and SVGAGI (reference sequence). In nucleotides, the CDR3 is TGTGCCAGCAGTTACTCCCCGGGCAATCAGCCCCAGCATTTT. Translation gives CASSYSPGNQPQHF.

This chain connects TRBV2 to TRBJ2-2; tentative D call: TRBD2 (7 bases). Germline V lookup: CDR1 SNHLY, CDR2 FYNNEI. The CDR3 has 13 residues. V shed 11 bases and J shed 6 bases, with 16 bases lying between them. The CDR3 DNA follows: TGTGCCTCTCAGGGGAGGGGATCCGGGGAGCTGTTTTTT. Its translation: CASQGRGSGELFF.

For this clone: Possible read error: a much larger clone is one base away. V usage is TRBV3-1 (or the pseudogene TRBV3-2) and J usage is TRBJ1-3; TRBD1 matches 9 bases. The length of the CDR3 is 13 residues. Germline CDR1 and CDR2: LGHDT and YNNKEL (reference sequence). Germline trimming cut 6 bases from V and 3 bases from J; bases unmatched to any gene: 0. The CDR3 DNA reads as TGTGCCAGCAGGGACAGGGGTGGAAACACCATATATTTT. It encodes CASRDRGGNTIYF.

The genes are TRBV27 and TRBJ2-7; TRBD2 aligns across 13 bases. Trimming cost V 6 bases and J 9 bases; bases outside gene matches: 11. This CDR3 comprises 15 residues. Germline V gene data show CDR1 as MNHEY and CDR2 as SMNVEV (reference sequence). The CDR3 spells CASSPGLAGPGRQYF. The CDR3 nucleotides read TGTGCCAGCAGCCCGGGACTAGCGGGACCCGGGAGGCAGTACTTC.

The rearrangement joins TRBV5-1 to TRBJ1-3; unclear D gene. In germline, CDR1 is SGHRS, CDR2 YFSETQ. There are 15 residues in the CDR3. The V end was cut by 4 bases, the J end by 0 bases, with 11 bases between. The CDR3 DNA is TGCGCCAGCAGCCCGATGGCCTTCTCTGGAAACACCATATATTTT. Protein: CASSPMAFSGNTIYF.

The chain couples TRBV7-2 to TRBJ2-1; 11 bases are shared with TRBD2. V was clipped by 5 bases and J by 5 bases; unmatched bases: 8. The CDR3 is 16 residues long. CDR1 is SGHTA, CDR2 FQGNSA, per germline. CDR3 region: CASSAKWTSGHNEQFF. Written as DNA, the CDR3 is TGTGCCAGCAGCGCAAAATGGACTAGCGGGCACAATGAGCAGTTCTTC.

CDR3 nucleotide sequence: TGTGCCAGCAGCTTGGCGGGGTTATATAATTCACCCCTCCACTTT. Encoded protein: CASSLAGLYNSPLHF. This chain connects TRBV7-9 to TRBJ1-6; D is ambiguous. Germline CDR1 and CDR2: SEHNR and FQNEAQ (reference sequence). The CDR3 has 15 amino acids. V was trimmed by 3 bases and J by 4 bases, leaving 10 bases between them.

This chain links TRBV19 with TRBJ2-7, with 13 nucleotides matching TRBD2. The V gene's germline CDR1 is LNHDA and CDR2 SQIVND (reference sequence). Trimming took 7 bases from V and 6 from J; bases not matched to a gene: 18. This CDR3 has 18 amino acids. DNA for the CDR3: TGTGCCAGTACCCAGACCGGGACTAGCGGGAAAGTCTCGGGCGAGCAGTACTTC. Its protein is CASTQTGTSGKVSGEQYF.

This chain joins TRBV5-1 and TRBJ2-2; a possible D gene is TRBD1 (6 bases). V lost 4 bases to trimming and J lost 5 bases, with 24 bases between them. The germline CDR1 and CDR2 sequences are SGHRS and YFSETQ. The length of the CDR3 is 18 residues. The CDR3, as DNA: TGCGCCAGCAGCCGCGAGCCCCCCGCTTACAGGGATACCGGGGAGCTGTTTTTT. Translation: CASSREPPAYRDTGELFF.

The CDR3 is CASSEAHTTSGILTDTQYF. CDR3 sequence (DNA): TGTGCCAGCAGTGAAGCGCATACGACTAGCGGGATACTCACAGATACGCAGTATTTT. V usage is TRBV2 and J usage is TRBJ2-3, with 11 bases that match TRBD2. The CDR3 loop spans 19 amino acids. J was trimmed by 2 bases and V by 0 bases; bases with no gene match: 10. Germline CDR1 is SNHLY and CDR2 is FYNNEI.

The chain links TRBV2 to TRBJ2-3, with TRBD1 identical over 10 bases. The germline gives CDR1 SNHLY, CDR2 FYNNEI. V dropped 2 bases and J dropped 5; count of bases not matched to a gene: 7. This CDR3 has 16 amino acids. The DNA for the CDR3 is TGTGCCAGCAGTGAATTCGGACAGGGGGTTGGAGATACGCAGTATTTT. As protein: CASSEFGQGVGDTQYF.

The chain is built from TRBV13 and TRBJ1-2; tentative D call: TRBD1 (5 bases). CDR1 PRHDT and CDR2 FYEKMQ come from the germline V gene (reference sequence). Trimming cost V 6 bases and J 4 bases, with 12 bases left between them. The CDR3 sequence is 13 residues long. CDR3 DNA: TGTGCCAGCAGACCGGACAACCCCTATGGCTACACCTTC. Its protein product is CASRPDNPYGYTF.

CDR3 loop: CASSQSGGGDSPLHF. CDR3 sequence (DNA): TGTGCCAGCAGCCAGAGCGGAGGTGGGGATTCACCCCTCCACTTT. The chain uses TRBV4-2 and TRBJ1-6; D remains ambiguous. Trimming took off 3 bases at V and 8 bases at J, with 14 bases between the two ends. The CDR3 totals 15 residues. The V gene's germline CDR1 is LGHNA and CDR2 YNFKEQ.

The CDR3 loop reads CASMTANTEAFF. CDR3 nucleotide sequence: TGTGCCAGCATGACAGCAAACACTGAAGCTTTCTTT. The chain joins TRBV6-6 to TRBJ1-1; tentatively, D is TRBD1 (5 bases). The CDR3 extends over 12 amino acids. V was trimmed by 7 bases and J by 2 bases, leaving 8 bases between them. CDR1 is MNHNY and CDR2 is SVGAGI in the germline V gene (reference sequence).

The chain carries TRBV7-9 and TRBJ1-1; a possible D gene is TRBD1 (6 bases). The V end lost 0 bases, the J end lost 6 bases, and 11 bases lay between the germline ends. Germline lookup yields CDR1 SEHNR and CDR2 FQNEAQ (reference sequence). The CDR3 consists of 14 residues. The CDR3 sequence is CASSLAGGAAEAFF. CDR3 coding DNA: TGTGCCAGCAGCTTAGCGGGGGGGGCCGCTGAAGCTTTCTTT.

The rearrangement joins TRBV5-4 to TRBJ1-3; D may be TRBD1 (5 bases). This CDR3 is built from 14 residues. Germline V CDR1 and CDR2: SGHNT, YYREEE (reference sequence). Trimming removed 6 bases from V and 7 bases from J, with 17 bases in between. The CDR3 sequence is CASTTVGGSNTIYF. The CDR3 bases are TGTGCCAGCACCACTGTGGGGGGGTCCAACACCATATATTTT.

The V gene is TRBV3-1 (or the pseudogene TRBV3-2), the J gene TRBJ1-1; D gene uncertain. The CDR3 length is 14 residues. In germline, CDR1 is LGHDT, CDR2 YNNKEL (reference sequence). Trimming removed 0 bases from V and 4 bases from J, with 9 bases in between. As DNA, the CDR3 is TGTGCCAGCAGCCAAGATGCGGGGAGCACTGAAGCTTTCTTT. This codes for CASSQDAGSTEAFF.

This chain links TRBV10-1 with TRBJ2-7, with D possibly being TRBD1 (5 bases). V lost 7 bases to trimming and J lost 0 bases, with 19 bases between them. The CDR3 totals 16 residues. Looked up from germline, CDR1 is WNHNN and CDR2 is SYGVQD (reference sequence). CDR3 region: CASIFARAHTSYEQYF. The CDR3 coding sequence is TGCGCCAGCATTTTTGCCAGGGCCCACACCTCCTACGAGCAGTACTTC.

The chain carries TRBV7-6 and TRBJ1-1; 8 bases line up with TRBD1. Trimming removed 0 bases from V and 1 base from J; junction bases left unmatched: 19. Germline V gene lookup returns CDR1 SGHVS and CDR2 FNYEAQ. The CDR3 contains 21 residues. CDR3: CASSLAKIWTGRRIQNTEAFF. CDR3 bases: TGTGCCAGCAGCTTAGCCAAAATTTGGACAGGGCGAAGAATACAGAACACTGAAGCTTTCTTT.

The J gene is TRBJ2-7, the V gene TRBV5-4; TRBD1 matches 9 bases. Trimming took 2 bases from V and 0 from J; bases not matched to a gene: 6. CDR3 length: 16 amino acids. The germline V gene encodes CDR1 SGHNT and CDR2 YYREEE (reference sequence). The CDR3 bases are TGTGCCAGCAGCTTAAATGGGGGACAGGGCTCCTACGAGCAGTACTTC. As protein: CASSLNGGQGSYEQYF.

The genes are TRBV5-5 and TRBJ2-7, with a possible D match to TRBD2 (5 bases). The CDR3 runs 13 residues. V was cut by 4 bases and J by 2 bases, with 10 bases left in between. CDR1 is SGHKS and CDR2 is YYEKEE in the germline V gene (reference sequence). CDR3 region: CASSGGDPYEQYF. CDR3 coding DNA: TGTGCCAGCAGCGGAGGCGACCCCTACGAGCAGTACTTC.

The J gene is TRBJ1-1, the V gene TRBV18; no clear D gene. CDR3 length: 14 amino acids. The germline V gene encodes CDR1 KGHSH and CDR2 LQKENI. The ends were cut back, 2 bases at V and 1 base at J, with 8 bases in the middle. The CDR3 DNA reads TGTGCCAGCTCACCAACGGGGTCGAACACTGAAGCTTTCTTT. Amino acid sequence: CASSPTGSNTEAFF.

V is TRBV7-2 and J is TRBJ2-3; 11 bases match TRBD2. Germline-derived CDR1 and CDR2 are SGHTA and FQGNSA. The CDR3 has 18 amino acids. With V trimmed by 3 bases and J by 1 base, 9 bases remained unmatched. CDR3 residues: CASSFLAGGGKGTDTQYF. The CDR3 nucleotides read TGTGCCAGCAGCTTTTTAGCGGGGGGGGGTAAGGGCACAGATACGCAGTATTTT.